A single sample gave rise to the 32 T cell receptor beta chains below, sequenced in a study of T cell responses to AZD1222 COVID-19 vaccine. The protocol was immunoSEQ multiplex PCR, while the TCRdb copy is restricted to in-frame clones and leaves out a portion. The sample includes about 120,000 clones, more than 70% of them seen just once. This sample comprised peripheral blood, obtained 28 days after the second AZD1222 dose. Receptor source: an adult who received the AZD1222 COVID-19 vaccine.

The chain carries TRBV6-5 and TRBJ2-5, with 8 positions matching TRBD1. The CDR3 sequence is 14 residues long. Germline CDR1 MNHEY, CDR2 SVGAGI. J lost 2 bases, V lost 2 bases, and 1 base had no gene match. CDR3 loop: CASSYRDRQETQYF. The CDR3 DNA reads TGTGCCAGCAGTTACCGGGACAGGCAAGAGACCCAGTACTTC.

This sequence joins TRBV6-6 and TRBJ1-2, with a weak D call TRBD1 (5 bases). CDR3 length: 12 residues. Germline CDR1 is MNHNY and CDR2 is SVGAGI (reference sequence). Trimming pared 0 bases from V and 7 bases from J, leaving 6 bases between. CDR3 sequence reads: CASSYSQGGYTF. The CDR3 coding sequence is TGTGCCAGCAGTTACTCCCAGGGTGGCTACACCTTC.

The rearrangement links TRBV5-4 to TRBJ1-2; D not resolved. The CDR3 covers 13 residues. Trimming took off 2 bases at V and 6 bases at J, with 11 bases between the two ends. Germline lookup yields CDR1 SGHNT and CDR2 YYREEE (reference sequence). CDR3 nucleotides: TGTGCCAGCAGCTTACCCGGGAAGGATGGCTACACCTTC. Amino acid sequence: CASSLPGKDGYTF.

This chain joins TRBV5-1 and TRBJ2-5, with D unclear. The CDR3 has 14 amino acids. The germline gives CDR1 SGHRS, CDR2 YFSETQ. Trimming left V 4 bases short and J 2 bases short, with 12 bases between. CDR3 region: CASSPAVLQETQYF. CDR3 DNA: TGCGCCAGCAGCCCCGCTGTCCTGCAAGAGACCCAGTACTTC.

The rearrangement links TRBV11-1 to TRBJ1-1, with D possibly TRBD1 on 6 matching bases. The germline V gene encodes CDR1 SGHAT and CDR2 FQDESV (reference sequence). This CDR3 is 16 amino acids long. V lost 5 bases, J lost 9 bases, and 25 bases lay in between. CDR3 protein: CASSRSETTGHQQAFF. The CDR3 nucleotides read TGTGCCAGCAGCCGTTCTGAAACTACGGGACATCAGCAAGCTTTCTTT. Combining the CDR3 with reference TRBV11-1 and TRBJ1-1 gives the whole variable domain EAEVAQSPRYKITEKSQAVAFWCDPISGHATLYWYRQILGQGPELLVQFQDESVVDDSQLPKDRFSAERLKGVDSTLKIQPAELGDSAMYLCASSRSETTGHQQAFFGQGTRLTVV.

V and J are TRBV6-5 and TRBJ1-5; no clear D. Trimming removed 0 bases at V and 7 bases at J, with 10 bases between. The germline V gene encodes CDR1 MNHEY and CDR2 SVGAGI. This CDR3 has 14 amino acids. Here the CDR3 DNA reads TGTGCCAGCAGTTACTCGAGAGTCCGCCAGCCCCAGCATTTT. It encodes CASSYSRVRQPQHF.

The genes are TRBV4-2 and TRBJ2-3, with 9 bases identical to TRBD1. In germline, CDR1 is LGHNA, CDR2 YNFKEQ. The CDR3 is 16 amino acids. Losses at the gene ends were 4 bases for V and 5 bases for J; bases not matched to a gene: 10. CDR3 DNA sequence: TGTGCCAGCAGCCCCCCGGGACAGGGAAGGGGAGATACGCAGTATTTT. Translated, it gives CASSPPGQGRGDTQYF.

V usage is TRBV4-3 and J usage is TRBJ1-5; D is ambiguous. The V end lost 0 bases, the J end lost 4 bases, and 13 bases lay between the germline ends. The CDR3 covers 16 residues. Germline CDR1 reads LGHNA; CDR2 reads YSLEER. CDR3 nucleotides: TGCGCCAGCAGCCAAGATCACGGACGGCTAAATCAGCCCCAGCATTTT. Translating gives CASSQDHGRLNQPQHF.

The rearrangement links TRBV27 to TRBJ1-4; D may be TRBD1 (5 bases). This CDR3 is built from 13 residues. V was clipped by 6 bases and J by 8 bases, with 13 bases between them. Germline V gene lookup returns CDR1 MNHEY and CDR2 SMNVEV (reference sequence). The CDR3 DNA follows: TGTGCCAGCAGAGACGGGGGGGGAGAAAAACTGTTTTTT. Translated, it gives CASRDGGGEKLFF.

The chain carries TRBV4-3 and TRBJ2-5, with D perhaps matching TRBD1 (5 bases). This CDR3 is 15 amino acids long. Trimming stripped 0 bases from V and 5 bases from J, with 13 bases between. Looked up from germline, CDR1 is LGHNA and CDR2 is YSLEER. The CDR3 coding sequence is TGCGCCAGCAGCCAAGAGGGCAGGGTTTTTGAGACCCAGTACTTC. It codes for CASSQEGRVFETQYF.

The rearrangement joins TRBV27 to TRBJ1-3; 7 bases align to TRBD1. The V segment lost 2 bases and the J segment 0 bases; nucleotides outside the gene matches: 13. Germline-derived CDR1 and CDR2 are MNHEY and SMNVEV (reference sequence). The CDR3 consists of 19 residues. The CDR3 DNA is TGTGCCAGCAGTTTACTCCCTATGGGGACAGCTCACTCTGGAAACACCATATATTTT. It codes for CASSLLPMGTAHSGNTIYF.

In the case of this clone: At the DNA level, this CDR3 is encoded by other sequences in the same sample as well. The J gene is TRBJ1-1, the V gene TRBV9, with 8 bases identical to TRBD1. With 0 bases clipped from V and 11 bases from J, the junction kept 3 bases outside the gene matches. Germline CDR1 reads SGDLS; CDR2 reads YYNGEE. CDR3 length equals 12 residues. CDR3 sequence: CASSVGTGRAFF. CDR3 DNA: TGTGCCAGCAGCGTAGGGACAGGGAGGGCTTTCTTT.

This chain connects TRBV5-1 to TRBJ1-1; 8 bases are a match to TRBD1. The CDR3 length is 14 residues. With V trimmed by 6 bases and J by 1 base, 5 bases remained unmatched. In germline, CDR1 is SGHRS, CDR2 YFSETQ. The CDR3 spells CASTTTGANTEAFF. In DNA form, the CDR3 reads TGCGCCAGCACCACGACAGGGGCGAACACTGAAGCTTTCTTT.

This clone occurred a few times. The chain recombines TRBV29-1 with TRBJ2-7, with a weak D call TRBD1 (6 bases). The CDR3 consists of 13 residues. Trimming left V 6 bases short and J 2 bases short, with 14 bases between. CDR1 and CDR2 from the germline V gene are SQVTM and ANQGSEA. Here the CDR3 reads CSVQTGWPYEQYF. Here the CDR3 DNA reads TGCAGCGTCCAAACAGGGTGGCCCTACGAGCAGTACTTC.

The chain combines TRBV11-2 with TRBJ1-4; 11 positions agree with TRBD1. Germline CDR1 SGHAT, CDR2 FQNNGV. V gave up 2 bases and J gave up 4 bases; unmatched junction bases: 12. The CDR3 is 19 residues long. DNA of the CDR3: TGTGCCAGCAGCTTACTCGTCGTTGGACAGGGGGCGAATAATGAAAAACTGTTTTTT. Translating it yields CASSLLVVGQGANNEKLFF.

This chain links TRBV5-4 with TRBJ2-7; the match to TRBD2 covers 10 bases. The length of the CDR3 is 15 residues. V lost 0 bases and J lost 5; bases outside the gene matches: 5. The germline V gene encodes CDR1 SGHNT and CDR2 YYREEE (reference sequence). The CDR3 reads CASSLAGLAGDEQYF. The CDR3 region has the DNA TGTGCCAGCAGCTTGGCCGGGCTAGCGGGAGACGAGCAGTACTTC.

The V call is TRBV6-2 or TRBV6-3, the J call TRBJ1-1; perhaps TRBD1 as D (5 bases). The V gene lost 5 bases and the J gene lost 4 bases, with 8 bases spanning the gap. From germline, CDR1 is MNHEY and CDR2 SVGEGT. The CDR3 totals 12 residues. The CDR3 DNA reads as TGTGCCAGCAGTAGGAGGGGCACTGAAGCTTTCTTT. This translates into CASSRRGTEAFF.

The chain uses TRBV3-1 (or the pseudogene TRBV3-2) and TRBJ1-1, with unresolved D. Germline CDR1 and CDR2: LGHDT and YNNKEL (reference sequence). The CDR3 sequence is 14 residues long. Trimming cost V 0 bases and J 7 bases, with 12 bases left between them. As DNA, the CDR3 is TGTGCCAGCAGCCAAGATCCCCACCGCGATGAAGCTTTCTTT. It translates to CASSQDPHRDEAFF.

This clone was counted once. The genes are TRBV18 and TRBJ2-3, with D possibly matching TRBD2 (5 bases). Germline lookup yields CDR1 KGHSH and CDR2 LQKENI. The V end was cut by 3 bases, the J end by 1 base, with 14 bases between. The CDR3 runs 16 residues. The CDR3 is CASSPPGLLGTDTQYF. The CDR3, as DNA: TGTGCCAGCTCACCCCCTGGACTCTTGGGCACAGATACGCAGTATTTT.

The chain links TRBV30 to TRBJ2-7; D gene unclear. This CDR3 has 14 amino acids. In germline, CDR1 is GTSNPN, CDR2 SVGIG (reference sequence). V gave up 0 bases and J gave up 0 bases, with 9 bases separating them. The CDR3 reads CAWSVGSNSYEQYF. CDR3 in DNA: TGTGCCTGGAGTGTCGGATCGAACTCCTACGAGCAGTACTTC.

The V call is TRBV7-2, the J call TRBJ2-3, with D unclear. Trimming cost V 1 base and J 1 base, with 3 bases left between them. The germline V gene encodes CDR1 SGHTA and CDR2 FQGNSA. CDR3 length equals 13 residues. CDR3: CASSLDRTDTQYF. DNA of the CDR3: TGTGCCAGCAGCTTAGATCGCACAGATACGCAGTATTTT.

V and J are TRBV28 and TRBJ2-5; unclear D gene. The V and J ends lost 3 bases and 5 bases respectively, with 10 bases between them. Germline loops: CDR1 MDHEN, CDR2 SYDVKM. The CDR3 loop spans 13 amino acids. DNA for the CDR3: TGTGCCAGCAGTTTGTGGGTCGCGGAGACCCAGTACTTC. Protein sequence: CASSLWVAETQYF.

This rearrangement joins TRBV2 to TRBJ1-6; D uncertain. The ends were cut back, 4 bases at V and 13 bases at J, with 17 bases in the middle. Germline CDR1 reads SNHLY; CDR2 reads FYNNEI. CDR3 length: 14 residues. The CDR3, as DNA: TGTGCCAGCAGTGTACGGATAACAGCCCATCCCCTCCACTTT. This translates into CASSVRITAHPLHF.

The chain carries TRBV11-3 and TRBJ2-5, with TRBD2 matching over 10 bases. V dropped 1 base and J dropped 5; count of bases not matched to a gene: 4. The CDR3 extends over 15 amino acids. Germline V CDR1 and CDR2: SGHNT, YENEEA. In DNA, the CDR3 is TGTGCCAGCAGCTTAGGGCTAGCGGGAGATGAGACCCAGTACTTC. Protein product: CASSLGLAGDETQYF. The whole variable domain, remainder taken from reference TRBV11-3 and TRBJ2-5, is EAGVVQSPRYKIIEKKQPVAFWCNPISGHNTLYWYLQNLGQGPELLIRYENEEAVDDSQLPKDRFSAERLKGVDSTLKIQPAELGDSAVYLCASSLGLAGDETQYFGPGTRLLVL.

The chain carries TRBV28 and TRBJ2-5; either TRBD1 or TRBD2 may supply D (5 bases each). V gave up 0 bases and J gave up 2 bases, with 13 bases separating them. This CDR3 has 16 amino acids. CDR1 MDHEN and CDR2 SYDVKM come from the germline V gene. Here the CDR3 reads CASSLWGRGRQETQYF. The CDR3, as DNA: TGTGCCAGCAGTTTATGGGGAAGGGGACGACAAGAGACCCAGTACTTC.

V gene TRBV27 combines with J gene TRBJ2-5; 7 bases are a match to TRBD1. The length of the CDR3 is 14 residues. CDR1 and CDR2 from the germline V gene are MNHEY and SMNVEV (reference sequence). The V gene end was trimmed by 8 bases and the J gene end by 1 base; junction bases not matched to a gene: 7. CDR3 DNA: TGTGCCAGCTGGGACAGAATGCTCCAAGAGACCCAGTACTTC. Amino acid sequence: CASWDRMLQETQYF.

The chain has TRBV7-9 and TRBJ1-3; D gene ambiguous. Germline-derived CDR1 and CDR2 are SEHNR and FQNEAQ (reference sequence). Deletions cut 5 bases from V and 5 bases from J, with 7 bases between. The CDR3 is 12 amino acids. The CDR3 region is CASSRPRNTIYF. The CDR3, as DNA: TGTGCCAGCAGCCGCCCGCGAAACACCATATATTTT. Full variable domain (rest looked up from reference TRBV7-9 and TRBJ1-3): DTGVSQNPRHKITKRGQNVTFRCDPISEHNRLYWYRQTLGQGPEFLTYFQNEAQLEKSRLLSDRFSAERPKGSFSTLEIQRTEQGDSAMYLCASSRPRNTIYFGEGSWLTVV.

The chain couples TRBV28 to TRBJ2-7; TRBD2 is a possible D gene (6 bases). The V end was cut by 7 bases, the J end by 6 bases, with 13 bases between. The germline gives CDR1 MDHEN, CDR2 SYDVKM. The CDR3 extends over 12 amino acids. In nucleotides, the CDR3 is TGTGCCAGCATCGGACCAGCGGGCGAGCAGTACTTC. Its translation: CASIGPAGEQYF.

The chain couples TRBV6-5 to TRBJ2-1, with 8 bases lining up with TRBD2. V shed 2 bases, J shed 0 bases, and the junction held 3 bases outside the gene matches. The CDR3 sequence is 16 residues long. Germline CDR1 MNHEY, CDR2 SVGAGI. CDR3 nucleotide sequence: TGTGCCAGCAGTTACGGGGGACTAGGCTCCTACAATGAGCAGTTCTTC. The encoded protein is CASSYGGLGSYNEQFF.

This clone was counted a single time. The genes are TRBV23-1 and TRBJ2-1, with 7 bases fitting TRBD2. TRBV23-1 is identified as an open reading frame with a role that is uncertain. Losses at the gene ends were 6 bases for V and 6 bases for J; bases not matched to a gene: 14. The CDR3 contains 16 residues. This CDR3 reads CASSPKSGGGGNEQFF. The CDR3 coding sequence is TGCGCCAGCAGCCCCAAAAGCGGCGGGGGAGGCAATGAGCAGTTCTTC.

This clone was observed a few times. The rearrangement links TRBV15 to TRBJ1-3; D not resolved. CDR1 and CDR2 (germline): LNHNV, YYDKDF (reference sequence). V was clipped by 2 bases and J by 0 bases, with 11 bases between them. This CDR3 is built from 16 residues. The CDR3 DNA reads TGTGCCACCAGCAGACTGGACGGGAGCTCTGGAAACACCATATATTTT. Its translation is CATSRLDGSSGNTIYF.

The chain joins TRBV28 to TRBJ1-2, with TRBD1 matching 12 bases. In germline, CDR1 is MDHEN, CDR2 SYDVKM. The CDR3 runs to 16 residues. V trimming: 4 bases; J trimming: 8 bases; junction bases outside the gene matches: 11. CDR3 amino acids: CASSSIGGTGGRGYTF. CDR3 coding DNA: TGTGCCAGCAGTTCCATCGGGGGGACAGGGGGCAGAGGCTACACCTTC.